This T cell receptor (beta chain) was sequenced during a study of blood T cells in healthy people across ages. Primed by a sample-barcoded 5' primer and a J-beta primer mix, a second PCR proceeded for roughly 7 to 11 cycles. TCRdb called the 5' RACE reads again in MiXCR, with one record for every CDR3 protein. The data show 1.6 million or so distinct CDR3 sequences, with roughly 30% seen just once and about 11% held by the top ten. This clonotype was observed at least ten times. Sequencing used blood. The TCR comes from a woman younger than 45 in good health.

The CDR3 loop reads CASSSYREEQYF. CDR3 nucleotides: TGTGCCAGCAGTTCGTACAGAGAGGAGCAGTACTTC. This rearrangement joins TRBV6-2 or TRBV6-3 to TRBJ2-7, with D unresolved. CDR3 length: 12 residues. Germline V gene lookup returns CDR1 MNHEY and CDR2 SVGEGT. The germline V and J ends were trimmed by 4 bases and 7 bases, with 11 bases remaining between them.